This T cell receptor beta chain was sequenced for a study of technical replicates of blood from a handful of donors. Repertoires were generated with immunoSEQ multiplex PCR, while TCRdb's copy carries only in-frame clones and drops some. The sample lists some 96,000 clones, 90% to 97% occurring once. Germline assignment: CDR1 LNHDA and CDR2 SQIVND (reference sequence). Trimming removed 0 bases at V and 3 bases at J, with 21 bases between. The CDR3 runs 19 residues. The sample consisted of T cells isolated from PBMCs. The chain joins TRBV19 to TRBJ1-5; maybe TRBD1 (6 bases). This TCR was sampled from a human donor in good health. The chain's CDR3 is CASSIDLGQGSTNNQPQHF. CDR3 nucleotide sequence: TGTGCCAGTAGTATAGATCTCGGTCAGGGGTCTACCAACAATCAGCCCCAGCATTTT.